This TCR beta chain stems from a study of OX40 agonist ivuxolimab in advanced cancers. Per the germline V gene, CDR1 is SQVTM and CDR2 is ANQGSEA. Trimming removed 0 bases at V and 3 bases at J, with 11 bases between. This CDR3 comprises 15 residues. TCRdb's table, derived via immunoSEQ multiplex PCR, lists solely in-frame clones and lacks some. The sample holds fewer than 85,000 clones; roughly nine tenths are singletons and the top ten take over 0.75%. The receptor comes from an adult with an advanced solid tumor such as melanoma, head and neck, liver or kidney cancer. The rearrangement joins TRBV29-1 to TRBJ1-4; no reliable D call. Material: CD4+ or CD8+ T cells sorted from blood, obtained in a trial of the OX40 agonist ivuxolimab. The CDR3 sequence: CSVEDLSVSNEKLFF. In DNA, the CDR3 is TGCAGCGTTGAAGATCTCTCTGTCTCTAATGAAAAACTGTTTTTT.